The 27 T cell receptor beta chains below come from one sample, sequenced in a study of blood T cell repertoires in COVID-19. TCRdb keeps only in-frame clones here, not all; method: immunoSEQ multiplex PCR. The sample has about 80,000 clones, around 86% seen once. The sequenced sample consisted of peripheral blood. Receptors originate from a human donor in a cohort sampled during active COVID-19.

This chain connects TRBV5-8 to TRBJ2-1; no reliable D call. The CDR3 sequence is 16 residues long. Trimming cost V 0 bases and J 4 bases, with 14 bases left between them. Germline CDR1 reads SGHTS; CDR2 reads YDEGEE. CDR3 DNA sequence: TGTGCCAGCAGCTTGGCAGGTCCGAGCAAATACAATGAGCAGTTCTTC. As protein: CASSLAGPSKYNEQFF.

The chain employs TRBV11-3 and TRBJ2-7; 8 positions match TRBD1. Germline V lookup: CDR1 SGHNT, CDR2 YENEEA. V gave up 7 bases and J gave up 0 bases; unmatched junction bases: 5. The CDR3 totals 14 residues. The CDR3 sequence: CASKPGQVSYEQYF. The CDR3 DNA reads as TGTGCCAGCAAGCCGGGACAGGTCTCCTACGAGCAGTACTTC.

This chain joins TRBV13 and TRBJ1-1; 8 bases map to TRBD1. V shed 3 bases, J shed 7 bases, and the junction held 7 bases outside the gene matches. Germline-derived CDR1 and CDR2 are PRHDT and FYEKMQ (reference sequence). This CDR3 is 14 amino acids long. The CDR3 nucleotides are TGTGCCAGCAGCTTTAGAGGGGGGACAGGTGAAGCTTTCTTT. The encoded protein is CASSFRGGTGEAFF.

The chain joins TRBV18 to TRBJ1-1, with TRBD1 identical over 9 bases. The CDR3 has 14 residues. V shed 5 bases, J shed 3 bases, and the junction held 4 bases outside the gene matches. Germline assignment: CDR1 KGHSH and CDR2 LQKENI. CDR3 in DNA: TGTGCCAGCTCAAGGACAGGGGAGGACACTGAAGCTTTCTTT. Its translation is CASSRTGEDTEAFF.

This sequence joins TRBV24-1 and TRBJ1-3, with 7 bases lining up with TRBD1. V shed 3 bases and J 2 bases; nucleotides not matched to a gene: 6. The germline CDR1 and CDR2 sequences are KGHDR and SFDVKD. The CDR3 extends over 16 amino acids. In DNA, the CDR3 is TGTGCCACCAGTGATCGGACAGGCCCCACTGGAAACACCATATATTTT. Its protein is CATSDRTGPTGNTIYF.

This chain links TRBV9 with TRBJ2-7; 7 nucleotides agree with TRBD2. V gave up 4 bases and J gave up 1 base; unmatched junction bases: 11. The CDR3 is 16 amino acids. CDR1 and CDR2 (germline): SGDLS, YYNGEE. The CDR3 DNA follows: TGTGCCAGCAGCCCCCAGGGTGGGGGGGTTTCCTACGAGCAGTACTTC. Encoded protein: CASSPQGGGVSYEQYF.

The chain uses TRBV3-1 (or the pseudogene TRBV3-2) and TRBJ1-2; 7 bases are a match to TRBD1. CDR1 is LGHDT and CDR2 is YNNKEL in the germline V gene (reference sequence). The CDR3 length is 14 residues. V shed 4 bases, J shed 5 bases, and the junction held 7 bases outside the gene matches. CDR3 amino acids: CASSPPGQPYGYTF. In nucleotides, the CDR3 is TGTGCCAGCAGCCCCCCGGGACAGCCGTATGGCTACACCTTC.

The CDR3 protein is CASSSSSGRVHEQFF. CDR3 nucleotides: TGTGCCAGCAGCTCAAGTAGCGGGAGAGTCCATGAGCAGTTCTTC. This chain connects TRBV11-3 to TRBJ2-1, with TRBD2 matching over 9 bases. The germline V gene encodes CDR1 SGHNT and CDR2 YENEEA. The V gene end was trimmed by 4 bases and the J gene end by 8 bases; junction bases not matched to a gene: 9. This CDR3 is built from 15 residues. Supplemented by reference TRBV11-3 and TRBJ2-1, the full variable domain reads EAGVVQSPRYKIIEKKQPVAFWCNPISGHNTLYWYLQNLGQGPELLIRYENEEAVDDSQLPKDRFSAERLKGVDSTLKIQPAELGDSAVYLCASSSSSGRVHEQFFGPGTRLTVL.

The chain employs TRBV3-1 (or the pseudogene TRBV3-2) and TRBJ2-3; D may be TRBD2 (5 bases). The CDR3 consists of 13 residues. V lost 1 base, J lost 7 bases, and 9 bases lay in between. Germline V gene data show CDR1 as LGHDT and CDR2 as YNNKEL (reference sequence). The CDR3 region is CASSQGGDYTQYF. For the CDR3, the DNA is TGTGCCAGCAGCCAAGGGGGAGATTATACGCAGTATTTT.

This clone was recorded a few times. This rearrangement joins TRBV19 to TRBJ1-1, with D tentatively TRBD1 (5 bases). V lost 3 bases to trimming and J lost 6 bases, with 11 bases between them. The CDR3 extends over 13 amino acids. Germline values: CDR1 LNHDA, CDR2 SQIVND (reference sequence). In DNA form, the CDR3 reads TGTGCCAGTAGTATCGGGGGGTTCTCTGAAGCTTTCTTT. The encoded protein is CASSIGGFSEAFF. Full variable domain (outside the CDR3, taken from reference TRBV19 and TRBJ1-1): DGGITQSPKYLFRKEGQNVTLSCEQNLNHDAMYWYRQDPGQGLRLIYYSQIVNDFQKGDIAEGYSVSREKKESFPLTVTSAQKNPTAFYLCASSIGGFSEAFFGQGTRLTVV.

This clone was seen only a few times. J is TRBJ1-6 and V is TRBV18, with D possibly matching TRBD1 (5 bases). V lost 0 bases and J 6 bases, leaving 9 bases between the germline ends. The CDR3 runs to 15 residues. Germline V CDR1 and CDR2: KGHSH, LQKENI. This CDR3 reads CASSPPQGFNSPLHF. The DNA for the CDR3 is TGTGCCAGCTCACCACCTCAGGGTTTTAATTCACCCCTCCACTTT.

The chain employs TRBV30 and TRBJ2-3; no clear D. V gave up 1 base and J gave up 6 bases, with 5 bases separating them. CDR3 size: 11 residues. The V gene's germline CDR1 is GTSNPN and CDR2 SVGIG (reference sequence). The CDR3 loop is CAWSARDTQYF. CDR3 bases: TGTGCCTGGAGTGCTAGGGATACGCAGTATTTT.

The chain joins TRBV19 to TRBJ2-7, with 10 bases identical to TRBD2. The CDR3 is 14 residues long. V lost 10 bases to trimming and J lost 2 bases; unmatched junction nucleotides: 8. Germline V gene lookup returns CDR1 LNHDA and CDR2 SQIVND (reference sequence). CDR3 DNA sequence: TGTGCCACCCACAGCGGGGGGGCTCCCTACGAGCAGTACTTC. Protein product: CATHSGGAPYEQYF.

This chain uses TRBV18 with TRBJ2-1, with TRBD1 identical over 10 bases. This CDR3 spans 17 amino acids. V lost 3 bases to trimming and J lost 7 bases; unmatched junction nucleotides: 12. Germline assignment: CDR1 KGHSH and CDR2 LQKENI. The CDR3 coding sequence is TGTGCCAGCTCACCCCCCGGGACAGGGGTTGTGACGAATGAGCAGTTCTTC. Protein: CASSPPGTGVVTNEQFF.

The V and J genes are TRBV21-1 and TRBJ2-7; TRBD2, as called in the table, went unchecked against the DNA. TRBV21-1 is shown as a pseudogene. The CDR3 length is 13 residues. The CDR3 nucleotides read TGTGCCAGCCCCAGAGGCAGTTTCTACGAGCAGTACTTC. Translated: CASPRGSFYEQYF.

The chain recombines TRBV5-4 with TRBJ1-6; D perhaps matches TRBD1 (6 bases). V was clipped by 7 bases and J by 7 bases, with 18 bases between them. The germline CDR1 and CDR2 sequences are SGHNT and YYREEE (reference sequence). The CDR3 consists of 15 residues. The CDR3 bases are TGTGCCAGCCACTCCCAACAGGGCAGGAATTCACCCCTCCACTTT. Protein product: CASHSQQGRNSPLHF.

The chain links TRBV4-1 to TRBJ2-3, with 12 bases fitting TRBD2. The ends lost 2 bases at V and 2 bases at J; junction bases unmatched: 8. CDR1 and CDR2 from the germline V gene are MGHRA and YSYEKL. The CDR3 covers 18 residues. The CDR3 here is CASSQSLAGGLNTDTQYF. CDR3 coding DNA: TGCGCCAGCAGCCAATCTCTAGCGGGAGGGCTAAACACAGATACGCAGTATTTT.

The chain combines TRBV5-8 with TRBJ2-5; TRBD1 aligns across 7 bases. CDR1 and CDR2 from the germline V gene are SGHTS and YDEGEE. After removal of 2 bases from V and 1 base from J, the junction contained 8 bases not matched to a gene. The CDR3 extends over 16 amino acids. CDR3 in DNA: TGTGCCAGCAGCTTTGGATTCAGGGGGATCCAAGAGACCCAGTACTTC. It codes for CASSFGFRGIQETQYF.

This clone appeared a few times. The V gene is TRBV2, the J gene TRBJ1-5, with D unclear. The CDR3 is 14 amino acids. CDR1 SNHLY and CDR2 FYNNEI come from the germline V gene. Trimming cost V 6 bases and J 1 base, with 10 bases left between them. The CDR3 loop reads CASSATQSNQPQHF. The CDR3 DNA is TGTGCCAGCAGCGCGACACAGAGCAATCAGCCCCAGCATTTT. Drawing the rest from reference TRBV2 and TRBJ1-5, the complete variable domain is EPEVTQTPSHQVTQMGQEVILRCVPISNHLYFYWYRQILGQKVEFLVSFYNNEISEKSEIFDDQFSVERPDGSNFTLKIRSTKLEDSAMYFCASSATQSNQPQHFGDGTRLSIL.

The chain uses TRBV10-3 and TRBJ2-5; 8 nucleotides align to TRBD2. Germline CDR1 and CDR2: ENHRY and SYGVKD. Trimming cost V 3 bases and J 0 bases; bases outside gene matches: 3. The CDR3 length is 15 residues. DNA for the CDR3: TGTGCCATCAGTGAAACTAGCGGTAACCAAGAGACCCAGTACTTC. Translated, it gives CAISETSGNQETQYF.

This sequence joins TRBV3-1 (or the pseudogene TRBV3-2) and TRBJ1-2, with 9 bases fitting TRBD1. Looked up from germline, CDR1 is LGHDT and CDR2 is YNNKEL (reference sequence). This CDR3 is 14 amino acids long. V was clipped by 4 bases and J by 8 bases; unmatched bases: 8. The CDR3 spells CASSPPDRGRGYTF. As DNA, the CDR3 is TGTGCCAGCAGCCCGCCGGACAGGGGCAGGGGCTACACCTTC.

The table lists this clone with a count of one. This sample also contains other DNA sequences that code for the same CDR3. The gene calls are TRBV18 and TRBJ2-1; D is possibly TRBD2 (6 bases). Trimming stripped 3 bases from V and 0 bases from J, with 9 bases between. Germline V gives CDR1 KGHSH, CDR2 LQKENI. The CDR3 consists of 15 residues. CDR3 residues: CASSPLGGSYNEQFF. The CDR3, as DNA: TGTGCCAGCTCACCTCTGGGGGGCTCCTACAATGAGCAGTTCTTC.

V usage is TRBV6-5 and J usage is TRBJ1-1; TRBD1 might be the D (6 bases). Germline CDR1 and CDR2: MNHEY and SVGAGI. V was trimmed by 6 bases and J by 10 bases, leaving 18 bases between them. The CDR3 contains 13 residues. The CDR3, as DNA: TGTGCCAGCAGCCAGCAAGGGGGATTTGGAGCTTTCTTT. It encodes CASSQQGGFGAFF.

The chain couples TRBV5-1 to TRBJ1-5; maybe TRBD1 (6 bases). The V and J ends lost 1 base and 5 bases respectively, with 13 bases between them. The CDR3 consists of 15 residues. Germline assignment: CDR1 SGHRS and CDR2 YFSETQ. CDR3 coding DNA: TGCGCCAGCAGCTTGATGGGGACAACGGATCAGCCCCAGCATTTT. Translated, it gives CASSLMGTTDQPQHF. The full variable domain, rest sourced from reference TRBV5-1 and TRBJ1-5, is KAGVTQTPRYLIKTRGQQVTLSCSPISGHRSVSWYQQTPGQGLQFLFEYFSETQRNKGNFPGRFSGRQFSNSRSEMNVSTLELGDSALYLCASSLMGTTDQPQHFGDGTRLSIL.

CDR3 loop: CASAEQGDGYTF. In DNA form, the CDR3 reads TGTGCCAGCGCCGAACAGGGTGATGGCTACACCTTC. V gene TRBV27 combines with J gene TRBJ1-2, with D possibly matching TRBD1 (6 bases). V dropped 8 bases and J dropped 6 bases, with 13 bases sitting between them. In germline, CDR1 is MNHEY, CDR2 SMNVEV (reference sequence). The CDR3 runs 12 residues.

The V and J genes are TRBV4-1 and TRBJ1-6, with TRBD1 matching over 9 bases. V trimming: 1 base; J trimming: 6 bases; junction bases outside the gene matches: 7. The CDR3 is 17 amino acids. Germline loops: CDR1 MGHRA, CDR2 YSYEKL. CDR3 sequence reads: CASSQAGQGYSNSPLHF. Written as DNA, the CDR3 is TGCGCCAGCAGCCAAGCGGGACAGGGCTACTCTAATTCACCCCTCCACTTT.

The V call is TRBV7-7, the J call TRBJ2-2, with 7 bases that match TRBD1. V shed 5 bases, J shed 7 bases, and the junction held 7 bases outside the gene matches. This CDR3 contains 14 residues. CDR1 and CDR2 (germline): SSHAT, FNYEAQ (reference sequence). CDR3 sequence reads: CASSPLTGYGELFF. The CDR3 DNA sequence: TGTGCCAGCAGCCCCTTGACAGGGTACGGGGAGCTGTTTTTT.